Presented here are 6 T cell receptor beta chains from one specimen sequenced in a study of blood T cell repertoires in COVID-19 (dated by TCRdb to 2020 to 2021). Library method: the immunoSEQ multiplex PCR assay. Drawn from immuneACCESS, this table holds only the in-frame rearrangements with V and J called that TCRdb kept. Clones are partly lost; checked studies trace under half to an unresolved V gene and leave the rest unexplained. This sample comprises 230,000 or so clones, roughly four fifths of them detected only once. In total, the top ten clones hold approximately 7.5% of the sample. The sequenced material came from peripheral blood. These receptors originate from a woman at least 80 years old with COVID-19, enrolled during active disease.

This chain joins TRBV12-3 or TRBV12-4 and TRBJ2-1, with D hard to call. V lost 5 bases and J lost 10, with 12 bases in between. The CDR3 has 12 residues. CDR3 loop: CASSQVESEQFF. For the CDR3, the DNA is TGTGCCAGCAGTCAGGTCGAGTCCGAGCAGTTCTTC.

This chain connects TRBV6-1 to TRBJ1-5; no clear D. CDR3 size: 14 residues. The germline gives CDR1 MNHNS, CDR2 SASEGT. Trimming cost V 5 bases and J 1 base, with 9 bases left between them. CDR3 protein: CASSLSGSNQPQHF. The CDR3 region has the DNA TGTGCCAGCAGTCTCTCGGGGAGCAATCAGCCCCAGCATTTT.

The rearrangement links TRBV7-2 to TRBJ1-5, with D possibly matching TRBD1 (5 bases). Trimming removed 5 bases from V and 3 bases from J, with 11 bases in between. CDR1 and CDR2 from the germline V gene are SGHTA and FQGNSA. This CDR3 contains 14 residues. CDR3 sequence: CASSRDRYNQPQHF. The DNA for the CDR3 is TGTGCCAGCAGCCGCGACAGATACAATCAGCCCCAGCATTTT.

The chain uses TRBV5-1 and TRBJ1-2; D may be TRBD1 (5 bases). V lost 2 bases and J 3 bases, leaving 11 bases between the germline ends. This CDR3 contains 14 residues. Per germline, CDR1 SGHRS and CDR2 YFSETQ. The CDR3 region is CASSFTQDYYGYTF. In DNA, the CDR3 is TGCGCCAGCAGCTTCACACAGGATTACTATGGCTACACCTTC.

This rearrangement joins TRBV6-5 to TRBJ1-5; D may be TRBD1 (5 bases). Germline CDR1 is MNHEY and CDR2 is SVGAGI. Trimming cost V 4 bases and J 3 bases, with 10 bases left between them. The CDR3 length is 14 residues. This CDR3 reads CASSLSGYNQPQHF. CDR3 nucleotides: TGTGCCAGCAGTTTATCAGGGTACAATCAGCCCCAGCATTTT.

The table lists this clone with a few counts. This chain connects TRBV18 to TRBJ1-4; possibly TRBD1 for D (6 bases). With 1 base removed from V and 4 bases from J, the gap between germline ends came to 7 bases. The germline CDR1 and CDR2 sequences are KGHSH and LQKENI. The CDR3 contains 14 residues. The CDR3 loop is CASSPQGGNEKLFF. The CDR3 DNA follows: TGTGCCAGCTCACCACAAGGGGGTAATGAAAAACTGTTTTTT. Based on the CDR3 plus reference TRBV18 and TRBJ1-4, the full variable domain is NAGVMQNPRHLVRRRGQEARLRCSPMKGHSHVYWYRQLPEEGLKFMVYLQKENIIDESGMPKERFSAEFPKEGPSILRIQQVVRGDSAAYFCASSPQGGNEKLFFGSGTQLSVL.